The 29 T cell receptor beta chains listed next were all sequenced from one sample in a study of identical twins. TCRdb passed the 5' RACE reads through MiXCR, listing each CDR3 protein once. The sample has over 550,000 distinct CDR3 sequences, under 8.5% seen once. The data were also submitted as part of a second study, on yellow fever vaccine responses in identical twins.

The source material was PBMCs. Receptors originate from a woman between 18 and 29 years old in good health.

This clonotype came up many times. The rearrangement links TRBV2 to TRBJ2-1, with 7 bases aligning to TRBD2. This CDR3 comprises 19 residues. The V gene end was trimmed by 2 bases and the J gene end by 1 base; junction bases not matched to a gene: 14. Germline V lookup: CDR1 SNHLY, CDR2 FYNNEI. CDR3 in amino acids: CASSELGASGVPSYNEQFF. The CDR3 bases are TGTGCCAGCAGTGAACTAGGGGCTAGCGGAGTTCCTTCCTACAATGAGCAGTTCTTC.

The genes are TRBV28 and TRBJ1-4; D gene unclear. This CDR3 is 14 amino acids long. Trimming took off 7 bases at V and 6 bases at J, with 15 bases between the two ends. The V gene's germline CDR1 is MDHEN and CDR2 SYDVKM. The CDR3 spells CASIKSRRDEKLFF. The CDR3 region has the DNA TGTGCCAGCATTAAGAGTAGGAGGGATGAAAAACTGTTTTTT.

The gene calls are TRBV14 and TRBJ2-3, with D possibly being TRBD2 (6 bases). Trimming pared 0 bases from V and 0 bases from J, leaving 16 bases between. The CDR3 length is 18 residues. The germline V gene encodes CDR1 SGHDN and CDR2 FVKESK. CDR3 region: CASSQDWEDESSTDTQYF. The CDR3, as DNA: TGTGCCAGCAGCCAAGATTGGGAGGACGAATCAAGCACAGATACGCAGTATTTT.

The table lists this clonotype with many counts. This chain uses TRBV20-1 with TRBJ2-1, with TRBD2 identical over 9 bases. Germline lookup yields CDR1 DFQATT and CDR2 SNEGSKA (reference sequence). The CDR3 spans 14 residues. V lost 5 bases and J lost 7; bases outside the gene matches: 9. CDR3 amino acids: CSAPPGAGGNEQFF. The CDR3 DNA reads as TGCAGTGCTCCCCCGGGAGCGGGAGGAAATGAGCAGTTCTTC.

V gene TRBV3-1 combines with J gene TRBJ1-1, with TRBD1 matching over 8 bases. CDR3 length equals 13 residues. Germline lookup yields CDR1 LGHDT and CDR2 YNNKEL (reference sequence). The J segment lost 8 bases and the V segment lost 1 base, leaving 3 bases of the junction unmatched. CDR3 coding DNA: TGTGCCAGCAGCCAAGGAAGGACAGGGGAAGCTTTCTTT. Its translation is CASSQGRTGEAFF.

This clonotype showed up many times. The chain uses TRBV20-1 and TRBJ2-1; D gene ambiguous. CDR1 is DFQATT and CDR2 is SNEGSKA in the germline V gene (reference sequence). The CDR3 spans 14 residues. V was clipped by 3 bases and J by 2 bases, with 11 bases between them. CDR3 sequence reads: CSARSENTYNEQFF. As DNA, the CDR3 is TGCAGTGCTAGGTCGGAAAATACCTACAATGAGCAGTTCTTC.

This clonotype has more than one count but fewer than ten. The CDR3 DNA sequence: TGCAGCGTTTCTGGGGGGACGAACACCGGGGAGCTGTTTTTT. Translated, it gives CSVSGGTNTGELFF. The rearrangement links TRBV29-1 to TRBJ2-2; the D gene is possibly TRBD2 (6 bases). Germline V CDR1 and CDR2: SQVTM, ANQGSEA. CDR3 length equals 14 residues. The germline V and J ends were trimmed by 5 bases and 0 bases, with 10 bases remaining between them.

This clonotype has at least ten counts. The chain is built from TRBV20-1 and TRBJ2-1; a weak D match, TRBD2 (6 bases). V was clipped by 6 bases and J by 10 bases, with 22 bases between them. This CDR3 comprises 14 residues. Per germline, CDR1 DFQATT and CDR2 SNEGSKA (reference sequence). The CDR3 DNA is TGCAGTGCCCGGCGGGACTCTGACGGGCGGGAGCAGTTCTTC. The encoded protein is CSARRDSDGREQFF.

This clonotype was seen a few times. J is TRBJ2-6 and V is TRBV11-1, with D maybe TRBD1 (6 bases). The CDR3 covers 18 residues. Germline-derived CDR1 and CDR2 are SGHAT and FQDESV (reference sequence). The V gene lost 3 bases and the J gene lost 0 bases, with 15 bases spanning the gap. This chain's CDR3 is CASSLGRDIGSGANVLTF. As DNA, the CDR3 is TGTGCCAGCAGCTTGGGCAGGGACATTGGCTCTGGGGCCAACGTCCTGACTTTC.

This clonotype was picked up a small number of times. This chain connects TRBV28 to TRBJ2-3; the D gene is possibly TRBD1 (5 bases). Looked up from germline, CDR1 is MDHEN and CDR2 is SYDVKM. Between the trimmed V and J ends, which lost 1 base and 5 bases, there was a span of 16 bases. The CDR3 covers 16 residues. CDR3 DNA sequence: TGTGCCAGCAGTTTATATATAGGGGCCAGCGAAGATACGCAGTATTTT. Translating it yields CASSLYIGASEDTQYF.

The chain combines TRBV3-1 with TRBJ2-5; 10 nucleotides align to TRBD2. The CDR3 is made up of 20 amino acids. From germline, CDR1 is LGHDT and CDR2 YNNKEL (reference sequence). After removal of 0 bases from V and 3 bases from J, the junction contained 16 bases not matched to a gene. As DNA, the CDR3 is TGTGCCAGCAGCCAAGATTGGGTTGGGCTAGCGGGAGTAGGGGAAGAGACCCAGTACTTC. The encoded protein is CASSQDWVGLAGVGEETQYF.

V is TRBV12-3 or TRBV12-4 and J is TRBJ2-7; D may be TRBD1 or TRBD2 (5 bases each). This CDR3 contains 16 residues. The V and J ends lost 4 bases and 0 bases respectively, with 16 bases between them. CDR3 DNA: TGTGCCAGCAGTTCGGGGCCCTACACGAGCTCCTACGAGCAGTACTTC. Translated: CASSSGPYTSSYEQYF.

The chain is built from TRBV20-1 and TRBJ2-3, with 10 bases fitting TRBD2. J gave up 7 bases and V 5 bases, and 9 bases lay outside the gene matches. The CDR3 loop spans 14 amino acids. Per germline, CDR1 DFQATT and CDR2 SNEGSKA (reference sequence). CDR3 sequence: CSADLAGAGNTQYF. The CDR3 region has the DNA TGCAGTGCTGACCTAGCGGGAGCCGGGAATACGCAGTATTTT.

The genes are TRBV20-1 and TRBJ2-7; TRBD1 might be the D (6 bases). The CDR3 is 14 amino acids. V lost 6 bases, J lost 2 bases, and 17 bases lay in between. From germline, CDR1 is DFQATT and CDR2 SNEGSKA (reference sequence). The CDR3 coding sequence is TGCAGTGCCCCACTTGCCGGGACAACCTACGAGCAGTACTTC. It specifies CSAPLAGTTYEQYF.

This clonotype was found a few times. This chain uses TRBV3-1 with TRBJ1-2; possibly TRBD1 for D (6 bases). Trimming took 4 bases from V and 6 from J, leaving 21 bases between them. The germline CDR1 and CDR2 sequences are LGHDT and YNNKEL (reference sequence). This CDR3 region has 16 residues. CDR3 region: CASSLSTGSSDNGYTF. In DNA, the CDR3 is TGTGCCAGCAGCCTTAGTACAGGGAGTTCTGATAATGGCTACACCTTC.

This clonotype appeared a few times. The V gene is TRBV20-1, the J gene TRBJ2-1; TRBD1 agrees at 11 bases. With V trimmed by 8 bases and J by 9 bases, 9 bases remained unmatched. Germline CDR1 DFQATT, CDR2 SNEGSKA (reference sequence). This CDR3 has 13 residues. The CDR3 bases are TGCAGTCCCGATGGGACAGGGGGTCTTGAGCAGTTCTTC. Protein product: CSPDGTGGLEQFF.

The CDR3 loop reads CASSFLEKETQYF. CDR3 nucleotide sequence: TGCGCCAGCAGCTTCTTAGAGAAAGAGACCCAGTACTTC. J is TRBJ2-5 and V is TRBV5-1; D is ambiguous. CDR3 length: 13 amino acids. Germline CDR1 is SGHRS and CDR2 is YFSETQ. Trimming took 2 bases from V and 3 from J, leaving 8 bases between them. Complete variable domain (other parts from reference TRBV5-1 and TRBJ2-5): KAGVTQTPRYLIKTRGQQVTLSCSPISGHRSVSWYQQTPGQGLQFLFEYFSETQRNKGNFPGRFSGRQFSNSRSEMNVSTLELGDSALYLCASSFLEKETQYFGPGTRLLVL.

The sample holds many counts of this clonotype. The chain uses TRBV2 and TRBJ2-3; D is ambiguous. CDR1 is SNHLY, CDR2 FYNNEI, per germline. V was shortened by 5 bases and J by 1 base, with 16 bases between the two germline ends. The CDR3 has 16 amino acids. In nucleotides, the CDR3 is TGTGCCAGCAGTAGCCCCTCGGAGTTTCGCACAGATACGCAGTATTTT. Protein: CASSSPSEFRTDTQYF.

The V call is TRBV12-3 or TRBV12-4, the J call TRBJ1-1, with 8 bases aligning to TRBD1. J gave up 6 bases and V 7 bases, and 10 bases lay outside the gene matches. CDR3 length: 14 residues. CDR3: CASTVQGGASEAFF. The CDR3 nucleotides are TGTGCCAGCACCGTACAGGGGGGTGCATCTGAAGCTTTCTTT.

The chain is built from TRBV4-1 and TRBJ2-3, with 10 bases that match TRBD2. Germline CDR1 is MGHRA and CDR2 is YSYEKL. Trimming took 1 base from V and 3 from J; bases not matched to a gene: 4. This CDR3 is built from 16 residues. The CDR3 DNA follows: TGCGCCAGCAGCCAAGTTGGGACTAGCGCTACAGATACGCAGTATTTT. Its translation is CASSQVGTSATDTQYF.

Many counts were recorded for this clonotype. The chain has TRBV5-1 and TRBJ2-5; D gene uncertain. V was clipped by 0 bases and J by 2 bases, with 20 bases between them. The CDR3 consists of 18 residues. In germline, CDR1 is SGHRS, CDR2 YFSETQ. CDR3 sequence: CASSLGPRTAPPQETQYF. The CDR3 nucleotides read TGCGCCAGCAGCTTGGGGCCCCGGACGGCACCCCCTCAAGAGACCCAGTACTTC.

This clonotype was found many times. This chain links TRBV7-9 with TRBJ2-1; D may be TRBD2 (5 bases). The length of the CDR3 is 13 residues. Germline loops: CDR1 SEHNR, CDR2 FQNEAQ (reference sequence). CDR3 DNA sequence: TGTGCAGTCCCGGGATTCTCCCTAGAGGAGCAGTTCTTC. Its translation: CAVPGFSLEEQFF.

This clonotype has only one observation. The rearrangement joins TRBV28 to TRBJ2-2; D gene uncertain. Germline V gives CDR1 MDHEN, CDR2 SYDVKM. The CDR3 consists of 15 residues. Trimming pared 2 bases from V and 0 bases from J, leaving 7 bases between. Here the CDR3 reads CASSLGIANTGELFF. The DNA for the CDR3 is TGTGCCAGCAGTTTAGGCATCGCGAACACCGGGGAGCTGTTTTTT.

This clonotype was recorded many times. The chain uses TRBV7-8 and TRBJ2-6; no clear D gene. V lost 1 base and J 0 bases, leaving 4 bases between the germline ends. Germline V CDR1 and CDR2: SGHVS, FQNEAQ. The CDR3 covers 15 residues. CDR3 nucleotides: TGTGCCAGCAGCTTAGGACACTCTGGGGCCAACGTCCTGACTTTC. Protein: CASSLGHSGANVLTF.

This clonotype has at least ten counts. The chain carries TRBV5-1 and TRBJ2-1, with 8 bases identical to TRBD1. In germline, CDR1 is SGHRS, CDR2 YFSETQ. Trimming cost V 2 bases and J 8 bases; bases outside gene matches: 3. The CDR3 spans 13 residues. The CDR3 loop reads CASSFDRGYEQFF. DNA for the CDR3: TGCGCCAGCAGCTTCGACAGGGGTTATGAGCAGTTCTTC.

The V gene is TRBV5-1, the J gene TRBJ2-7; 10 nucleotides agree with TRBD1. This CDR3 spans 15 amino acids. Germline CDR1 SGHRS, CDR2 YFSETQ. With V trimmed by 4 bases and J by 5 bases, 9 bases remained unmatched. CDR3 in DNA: TGCGCCAGCAGCAGACCCGGGACAGGGGACGACGAGCAGTACTTC. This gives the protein CASSRPGTGDDEQYF.

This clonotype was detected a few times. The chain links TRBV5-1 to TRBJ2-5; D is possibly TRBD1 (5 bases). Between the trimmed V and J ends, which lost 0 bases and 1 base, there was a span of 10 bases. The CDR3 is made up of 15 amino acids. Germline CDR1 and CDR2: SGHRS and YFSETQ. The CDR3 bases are TGCGCCAGCAGCTTGGACAGGTGGGGCCAAGAGACCCAGTACTTC. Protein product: CASSLDRWGQETQYF.

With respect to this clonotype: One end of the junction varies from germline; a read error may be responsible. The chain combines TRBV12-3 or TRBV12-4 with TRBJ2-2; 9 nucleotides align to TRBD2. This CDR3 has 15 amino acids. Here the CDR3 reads CASSLAGGVTGELLF. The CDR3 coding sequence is TGTGCCAGCAGTTTGGCGGGGGGGGTCACCGGGGAGCTGCTTTTT.

The CDR3 spells CASSRRTENTEAFF. For the CDR3, the DNA is TGTGCCAGCAGTCGCCGGACAGAGAACACTGAAGCTTTCTTT. The chain couples TRBV12-3 or TRBV12-4 to TRBJ1-1; D is perhaps TRBD1 (6 bases). The V gene lost 5 bases and the J gene lost 1 base, with 11 bases spanning the gap. The CDR3 spans 14 residues.